The 16 T cell receptor beta chains presented below share a single source sample, sequenced in a study of neurological immune-mediated disorders. Via MiXCR, TCRdb re-called the 5' RACE reads, giving one row per CDR3 protein. The repertoire holds about 40,000 distinct CDR3 sequences, with 2.5% as singletons. The sample was PBMCs. These TCRs come from a man aged 50 to 59 with multiple sclerosis.

This clonotype was counted at least ten times. The chain uses TRBV11-3 and TRBJ1-1; 8 nucleotides align to TRBD1. This CDR3 has 15 amino acids. Germline V gene sequence: CDR1 SGHNT, CDR2 YENEEA. The trim removed 2 bases at V and 8 bases at J, leaving 10 bases unmatched. The CDR3 DNA is TGTGCCAGCAGCTTAAAATTTAAGGGACAGGACGAAGCTTTCTTT. As protein: CASSLKFKGQDEAFF. Full variable domain (remainder filled in from reference TRBV11-3 and TRBJ1-1): EAGVVQSPRYKIIEKKQPVAFWCNPISGHNTLYWYLQNLGQGPELLIRYENEEAVDDSQLPKDRFSAERLKGVDSTLKIQPAELGDSAVYLCASSLKFKGQDEAFFGQGTRLTVV.

The table lists this clonotype with a few counts. The chain combines TRBV5-1 with TRBJ2-7; D remains ambiguous. Germline loops: CDR1 SGHRS, CDR2 YFSETQ. V lost 0 bases, J lost 7 bases, and 14 bases lay in between. The CDR3 totals 14 residues. The CDR3 DNA is TGCGCCAGCAGCTTGGTGGTGGGTAGCCAAGAGCAGTACTTC. Residues: CASSLVVGSQEQYF.

This clonotype was detected ten times or more. This rearrangement joins TRBV7-9 to TRBJ1-5; D unclear. The CDR3 loop spans 13 amino acids. Germline CDR1 and CDR2: SEHNR and FQNEAQ (reference sequence). Trimming stripped 2 bases from V and 2 bases from J, with 4 bases between. The CDR3 coding sequence is TGTGCCAGCAGCTTACAGGGCAATCAGCCCCAGCATTTT. Protein: CASSLQGNQPQHF.

This clonotype was counted at least ten times. The genes are TRBV5-1 and TRBJ1-2; D is perhaps TRBD1 (5 bases). The CDR3 sequence is 14 residues long. Germline V gene sequence: CDR1 SGHRS, CDR2 YFSETQ. V was trimmed by 7 bases and J by 7 bases, leaving 20 bases between them. CDR3 coding DNA: TGCGCCAGCTCCGGGACTCCGGTCGTCAGTGGCTACACCTTC. Amino acid sequence: CASSGTPVVSGYTF.

This clonotype was detected many times. This chain uses TRBV7-9 with TRBJ1-4, with D unresolved. The CDR3 extends over 12 amino acids. V was cut by 2 bases and J by 7 bases, with 5 bases left in between. Germline loops: CDR1 SEHNR, CDR2 FQNEAQ (reference sequence). CDR3 in amino acids: CASSLSSEKLFF. CDR3 DNA: TGTGCCAGCAGCTTATCCAGTGAAAAACTGTTTTTT.

This clonotype has ten or more counts. This chain connects TRBV15 to TRBJ1-1; D perhaps matches TRBD1 (5 bases). Germline lookup yields CDR1 LNHNV and CDR2 YYDKDF (reference sequence). This CDR3 is built from 14 residues. V was clipped by 0 bases and J by 4 bases, with 9 bases between them. CDR3 bases: TGTGCCACCAGCAGAGAGTGGGGGGGCACTGAAGCTTTCTTT. This translates into CATSREWGGTEAFF.

The sample holds many counts of this clonotype. The chain employs TRBV5-8 and TRBJ2-3, with 7 bases that match TRBD2. V lost 3 bases and J lost 2; bases outside the gene matches: 9. This CDR3 is built from 16 residues. Looked up from germline, CDR1 is SGHTS and CDR2 is YDEGEE. The CDR3, as DNA: TGTGCCAGCAGCTGGACGGGGAGGGGAAACACAGATACGCAGTATTTT. Translated: CASSWTGRGNTDTQYF.

This clonotype has at least ten counts. The chain joins TRBV9 to TRBJ1-6; 7 bases line up with TRBD1. The trim removed 3 bases at V and 4 bases at J, leaving 10 bases unmatched. The V gene's germline CDR1 is SGDLS and CDR2 YYNGEE. The CDR3 runs 17 residues. The CDR3 nucleotides are TGTGCCAGCAGCGCCCGACAGGGACCGGTATATAATTCACCCCTCCACTTT. This codes for CASSARQGPVYNSPLHF.

This clonotype was recorded many times. The gene calls are TRBV18 and TRBJ1-1; D not resolved. Germline CDR1 and CDR2: KGHSH and LQKENI. This CDR3 comprises 15 residues. V was shortened by 0 bases and J by 1 base, with 9 bases between the two germline ends. The CDR3 DNA reads as TGTGCCAGCTCACCACCGGGTTCGAAGAACACTGAAGCTTTCTTT. The encoded protein is CASSPPGSKNTEAFF. The full variable domain, with the rest looked up from reference TRBV18 and TRBJ1-1, is NAGVMQNPRHLVRRRGQEARLRCSPMKGHSHVYWYRQLPEEGLKFMVYLQKENIIDESGMPKERFSAEFPKEGPSILRIQQVVRGDSAAYFCASSPPGSKNTEAFFGQGTRLTVV.

This clonotype has just a few counts. A clone one base away is much larger, so this may be a read error. The chain carries TRBV4-2 and TRBJ2-1; no reliable D call. The CDR3 covers 12 residues. CDR1 is LGHNA, CDR2 YNFKEQ, per germline. Trimming took off 5 bases at V and 8 bases at J, with 10 bases between the two ends. CDR3 DNA: TGTGCCAGCAGCAAAGGAGCTGATGAGCAGTTCTTC. This codes for CASSKGADEQFF.

This clonotype was counted at least ten times. The chain joins TRBV20-1 to TRBJ2-7; the match to TRBD1 covers 9 bases. With V trimmed by 3 bases and J by 2 bases, 5 bases remained unmatched. Germline CDR1 reads DFQATT; CDR2 reads SNEGSKA (reference sequence). CDR3 length: 14 amino acids. The CDR3 sequence: CSASRGQGTYEQYF. CDR3 bases: TGCAGTGCTAGCCGCGGACAGGGGACCTACGAGCAGTACTTC.

This clonotype was seen repeatedly, ten times or more. A much larger clonotype is one base distant, so this may be a read error. The chain joins TRBV5-1 to TRBJ2-4, with 10 positions matching TRBD2. The CDR3 consists of 16 residues. The germline V gene has CDR1 SGHRS and CDR2 YFSETQ. In nucleotides, the CDR3 is TGCGCCAGCAGCTTACTAGCGGGGACTGCCAAAAAAATTCAGTACTTC. Its translation: CASSLLAGTAKKIQYF. Combining the CDR3 with reference TRBV5-1 and TRBJ2-4 gives the whole variable domain KAGVTQTPRYLIKTRGQQVTLSCSPISGHRSVSWYQQTPGQGLQFLFEYFSETQRNKGNFPGRFSGRQFSNSRSEMNVSTLELGDSALYLCASSLLAGTAKKIQYFGAGTRLSVL.

This clonotype was seen at least ten times. V gene TRBV21-1 combines with J gene TRBJ2-1. TRBV21-1 is recorded as a pseudogene. The CDR3 has 16 residues. The CDR3 coding sequence is TGTGCCAGCAGCAAAGCGCTTTGGCAGTTGTACAATGAGCAGTTCTTC. Translating gives CASSKALWQLYNEQFF.

Judged by abundance, this clonotype is medium-sized. The genes are TRBV5-6 and TRBJ2-3, with D hard to call. CDR1 SGHDT and CDR2 YYEEEE come from the germline V gene. CDR3 size: 13 residues. V lost 3 bases to trimming and J lost 0 bases, with 5 bases between them. The CDR3 spells CASSSESTDTQYF. The DNA of the CDR3 is TGTGCCAGCAGCTCGGAAAGCACAGATACGCAGTATTTT.

Written as DNA, the CDR3 is TGTGCCAGCAGCTACAGGGAAACCGTCACTGAAGCTTTCTTT. Translating gives CASSYRETVTEAFF. V is TRBV3-1 and J is TRBJ1-1; D might be TRBD1 (6 bases). V was clipped by 5 bases and J by 4 bases, with 14 bases between them. Germline CDR1 is LGHDT and CDR2 is YNNKEL (reference sequence). The CDR3 consists of 14 residues.

This clonotype showed up many times. The gene calls are TRBV6-5 and TRBJ1-2; maybe TRBD1 (6 bases). The V end lost 11 bases, the J end lost 1 base, and 17 bases lay between the germline ends. Germline V gene lookup returns CDR1 MNHEY and CDR2 SVGAGI. CDR3 length equals 14 residues. This CDR3 reads CASSEGDLNYGYTF. The CDR3 coding sequence is TGTGCCTCCTCAGAGGGGGACCTTAACTATGGCTACACCTTC.